This TCR beta chain was captured by sequencing in a study of blood T cells in healthy people across ages. The use of a sample-barcoded 5' primer and a J-beta primer mix characterized a second PCR of roughly 7 to 11 cycles. TCRdb re-analysed the 5' RACE reads in MiXCR, keeping a single row per CDR3 protein. The data show approximately 850,000 distinct CDR3 sequences, under 45% seen once. Germline V gene sequence: CDR1 KGHSH, CDR2 LQKENI. The CDR3 runs 15 residues. Germline trimming cut 1 base from V and 8 bases from J; bases unmatched to any gene: 5. The clonotype comes from a man in his sixties in good health. V usage is TRBV18 and J usage is TRBJ1-2, with 12 bases identical to TRBD1. The sequenced sample was blood. In DNA, the CDR3 is TGTGCCAGCTCACCACATGGGGACAGGGGGCACGGCTACACCTTC. Residues: CASSPHGDRGHGYTF.